This entry features one T cell receptor beta chain sequence. No antigen is known for it. Assay used: immunoSEQ multiplex PCR; TCRdb lists only in-frame clones, some missing. The table includes 15,000 or so clones, approximately 77% detected once. This sample is part of a study of OX40 agonist ivuxolimab in advanced cancers. Overall study: Across the patients, intravenous ivuxolimab was delivered every 2 weeks at 0.01 to 10 mg/kg.

This CDR3 contains 15 residues. V was cut by 4 bases and J by 6 bases, with 13 bases left in between. Per germline, CDR1 SNHLY and CDR2 FYNNEI. Patients who had autoimmune disease history or got systemic immunosuppression were left out. Findings and caveats of the study: Expansion of clones was among the lowest in partial responders at 0.1-3.0 mg/kg.

The sequence was obtained from an adult with an advanced solid tumor such as melanoma, head and neck, liver or kidney cancer. The chain has TRBV2 and TRBJ1-6; D unresolved. The sequenced sample was CD4+ or CD8+ T cells sorted from blood, obtained in a trial of the OX40 agonist ivuxolimab. CDR3 amino acids: CASSGPTGGNSPLHF. The CDR3 bases are TGTGCCAGCAGTGGCCCCACGGGTGGTAATTCACCCCTCCACTTT. Looking up the rest from reference TRBV2 and TRBJ1-6 gives the full variable domain: EPEVTQTPSHQVTQMGQEVILRCVPISNHLYFYWYRQILGQKVEFLVSFYNNEISEKSEIFDDQFSVERPDGSNFTLKIRSTKLEDSAMYFCASSGPTGGNSPLHFGNGTRLTVT.